The rows below give T cell receptor beta chains drawn from one sample of a study of blood T cell repertoires in COVID-19. Assay used: immunoSEQ multiplex PCR; TCRdb lists only in-frame clones, some missing. The data contain about 350,000 clones, about 86% of them seen just once; the ten biggest clones take up 7% to 7.5%. The sample was peripheral blood. The source of these receptors is a woman aged 55-69 years with COVID-19, enrolled during active disease. CDR3s include the opening cysteine and the closing phenylalanine or tryptophan.

j_gene: TRBJ2-3; v_gene: TRBV19; CDR3aa: CASSMAGVTDTQYF
j_gene: TRBJ2-1; v_gene: TRBV27; CDR3aa: CASRPGWPGNEQFF
j_gene: TRBJ1-5; v_gene: TRBV19; CDR3aa: CASSSTRDYRDLPQHF
j_gene: TRBJ1-3; v_gene: TRBV5-4; CDR3aa: CASSEGGFSGNTIYF
j_gene: TRBJ2-1; v_gene: TRBV5-4; CDR3aa: CASSLGGGFPNEQFF
j_gene: TRBJ2-2; v_gene: TRBV11-2; CDR3aa: CASSRTSGAGELFF
j_gene: TRBJ2-1; v_gene: TRBV13; CDR3aa: CASSPRGGESYNEQFF
j_gene: TRBJ1-6; v_gene: TRBV9; CDR3aa: CASSVAGGGDSPLHF
j_gene: TRBJ2-5; v_gene: TRBV12-5; CDR3aa: CASGLVREETQYF
j_gene: TRBJ2-7; v_gene: TRBV30; CDR3aa: CAWSLEGGPYEQYF
j_gene: TRBJ1-2; v_gene: TRBV10-3; CDR3aa: CAINPGQGANYGYTF
j_gene: TRBJ2-3; v_gene: TRBV5-1; CDR3aa: CASSSEVGAQADTQYF
j_gene: TRBJ2-7; v_gene: TRBV18; CDR3aa: CASSSGTGGGYEQYF
j_gene: TRBJ2-7; v_gene: TRBV5-1; CDR3aa: CASSLGAYPSYEQYF
j_gene: TRBJ2-7; v_gene: TRBV7-8; CDR3aa: CASSLDRGSYEQYF
j_gene: TRBJ2-5; v_gene: TRBV2; CDR3aa: CASSGTSGVGETQYF
j_gene: TRBJ1-5; v_gene: TRBV19; CDR3aa: CASRRTGGVQPQHF
j_gene: TRBJ1-5; v_gene: TRBV12-3/TRBV12-4; CDR3aa: CASSPGQGQPQHF
j_gene: TRBJ2-7; v_gene: TRBV16; CDR3aa: CASTTGGYEQYF